These 15 T cell receptor beta chains were all obtained from the same sample, sequenced in a study of shared clonotypes between healthy human individuals. Method: immunoSEQ multiplex PCR; TCRdb's copy keeps in-frame clones and lacks some. The table lists under 1,100,000 clones, about 75% of them singletons, with about 1.5% in the top ten. The sequencing input was memory CD4+ T cells sorted from blood. As for subset: CD45RA-negative fraction. Receptors were obtained from a man aged 18-30 years in good health.

This chain joins TRBV7-2 and TRBJ2-3; a weak D match, TRBD1 (7 bases). CDR3 length: 16 amino acids. Between the trimmed V and J ends, which lost 4 bases and 5 bases, there was a span of 19 bases. CDR1 is SGHTA, CDR2 FQGNSA, per germline. DNA for the CDR3: TGTGCCAGCAGCTCCACCAGGGGGGCGGGCGGAGATACGCAGTATTTT. It codes for CASSSTRGAGGDTQYF.

The DNA for the CDR3 is TGCAGTGCCACTGTGAACATTCAGTACTTC. It translates to CSATVNIQYF. This chain links TRBV20-1 with TRBJ2-4; D ambiguous. Germline-derived CDR1 and CDR2 are DFQATT and SNEGSKA (reference sequence). The V gene lost 6 bases and the J gene lost 7 bases, with 7 bases spanning the gap. The length of the CDR3 is 10 residues.

This chain uses TRBV6-6 with TRBJ2-1, with 9 bases matching TRBD2. Per germline, CDR1 MNHNY and CDR2 SVGAGI (reference sequence). J lost 8 bases, V lost 9 bases, and 8 bases had no gene match. The CDR3 is 13 amino acids. The CDR3 here is CASLSGGMYEQFF. In nucleotides, the CDR3 is TGTGCCAGTCTAAGCGGGGGGATGTATGAGCAGTTCTTC.

In its sample, this clone was seen many times. This rearrangement joins TRBV4-3 to TRBJ1-2, with D perhaps matching TRBD1 (5 bases). V was clipped by 0 bases and J by 3 bases, with 23 bases between them. CDR1 LGHNA and CDR2 YSLEER come from the germline V gene. This CDR3 spans 19 amino acids. CDR3 bases: TGCGCCAGCAGCCAAGATTCGATTCGAGGGGTAGGTTTGGACTATGGCTACACCTTC. Amino acids: CASSQDSIRGVGLDYGYTF.

The V gene is TRBV6-5, the J gene TRBJ1-3, with unresolved D. Trimming took off 7 bases at V and 3 bases at J, with 16 bases between the two ends. Germline V gives CDR1 MNHEY, CDR2 SVGAGI. This CDR3 comprises 15 residues. The CDR3 DNA is TGTGCCAGCACCAAGGGAAGGAGAAGTGGAAACACCATATATTTT. Translating gives CASTKGRRSGNTIYF.

This chain uses TRBV19 with TRBJ2-3; TRBD2 matches at 8 bases. V dropped 6 bases and J dropped 14; count of bases not matched to a gene: 13. Germline V gene sequence: CDR1 LNHDA, CDR2 SQIVND (reference sequence). The CDR3 runs to 13 residues. The CDR3 bases are TGTGCCAGTAGCGAACTAGCGGACCCGCGAAGGTATTTT. This codes for CASSELADPRRYF.

This clone has just a few counts. The V gene is TRBV23-1, the J gene TRBJ1-6; D not resolved. TRBV23-1 is classed as an ORF, of uncertain function. The V gene lost 4 bases and the J gene lost 7 bases, with 11 bases spanning the gap. CDR3 length equals 14 residues. The CDR3 DNA reads TGCGCCAGCAGTCCACAGCGTCTCAATTCACCCCTCCACTTT. Encoded protein: CASSPQRLNSPLHF.

Concerning this clone: Other DNA sequences from this sample encode an identical CDR3 as well. This chain connects TRBV6-1 to TRBJ2-1; 7 bases match TRBD2. The length of the CDR3 is 14 residues. V trimming: 4 bases; J trimming: 4 bases; junction bases outside the gene matches: 4. CDR1 is MNHNS, CDR2 SASEGT, per germline. The CDR3 loop reads CASSGAGGYNEQFF. The CDR3 DNA sequence: TGTGCCAGCAGTGGCGCCGGGGGGTACAATGAGCAGTTCTTC.

On this clone: At the DNA level, this CDR3 is encoded by other sequences in the same sample as well. The chain recombines TRBV10-2 with TRBJ2-1; 11 positions match TRBD2. Trimming cost V 5 bases and J 2 bases; bases outside gene matches: 2. The germline V gene has CDR1 WSHSY and CDR2 SAAADI. The CDR3 loop spans 15 amino acids. The CDR3 protein is CASSKGLAAYNEQFF. CDR3 coding DNA: TGCGCCAGCAGTAAGGGACTAGCGGCCTACAATGAGCAGTTCTTC.

This clone was seen only once. The rearrangement links TRBV10-3 to TRBJ2-7, with unresolved D. The V end lost 0 bases, the J end lost 0 bases, and 9 bases lay between the germline ends. The CDR3 is made up of 15 amino acids. Germline CDR1 and CDR2: ENHRY and SYGVKD. The CDR3, as DNA: TGTGCCATCAGTGAGTCTGCCACTTTCTCCTACGAGCAGTACTTC. It is translated as CAISESATFSYEQYF.

As regards this clone: This sample includes further DNA sequences coding for the same CDR3. V and J are TRBV5-4 and TRBJ2-3; the D gene is possibly TRBD1 (6 bases). Trimming took off 0 bases at V and 1 base at J, with 9 bases between the two ends. The CDR3 is 15 amino acids. Germline values: CDR1 SGHNT, CDR2 YYREEE (reference sequence). The CDR3 bases are TGTGCCAGCAGCTTGGTAGGGGGTGGCACAGATACGCAGTATTTT. Translating it yields CASSLVGGGTDTQYF.

The rearrangement links TRBV10-2 to TRBJ2-1, with D unclear. The CDR3 spans 14 residues. The germline V gene encodes CDR1 WSHSY and CDR2 SAAADI. V was cut by 2 bases and J by 0 bases, with 5 bases left in between. CDR3 DNA: TGCGCCAGCAGTGAGCAGAGCTCCTACAATGAGCAGTTCTTC. This codes for CASSEQSSYNEQFF.

This chain joins TRBV19 and TRBJ2-7, with a weak D call TRBD1 (6 bases). The V gene lost 6 bases and the J gene lost 4 bases, with 16 bases spanning the gap. The CDR3 length is 14 residues. Germline-derived CDR1 and CDR2 are LNHDA and SQIVND (reference sequence). The CDR3 DNA reads as TGTGCCAGTAGAGGGAGACTGGACAGTTACGAGCAGTACTTC. This codes for CASRGRLDSYEQYF.

The chain combines TRBV28 with TRBJ2-7; 9 positions agree with TRBD2. The CDR3 contains 15 residues. J was trimmed by 2 bases and V by 6 bases; bases with no gene match: 8. Germline V lookup: CDR1 MDHEN, CDR2 SYDVKM. The CDR3, as DNA: TGTGCCAGCAGCTCGACTAGCGGCAAAACCTACGAGCAGTACTTC. It encodes CASSSTSGKTYEQYF.

V and J are TRBV18 and TRBJ2-5; 10 positions agree with TRBD1. The CDR3 length is 15 residues. Germline V lookup: CDR1 KGHSH, CDR2 LQKENI. V was clipped by 2 bases and J by 5 bases; unmatched bases: 5. CDR3 bases: TGTGCCAGCTCACCAGGGGACAGGGGTATCGAGACCCAGTACTTC. It codes for CASSPGDRGIETQYF.